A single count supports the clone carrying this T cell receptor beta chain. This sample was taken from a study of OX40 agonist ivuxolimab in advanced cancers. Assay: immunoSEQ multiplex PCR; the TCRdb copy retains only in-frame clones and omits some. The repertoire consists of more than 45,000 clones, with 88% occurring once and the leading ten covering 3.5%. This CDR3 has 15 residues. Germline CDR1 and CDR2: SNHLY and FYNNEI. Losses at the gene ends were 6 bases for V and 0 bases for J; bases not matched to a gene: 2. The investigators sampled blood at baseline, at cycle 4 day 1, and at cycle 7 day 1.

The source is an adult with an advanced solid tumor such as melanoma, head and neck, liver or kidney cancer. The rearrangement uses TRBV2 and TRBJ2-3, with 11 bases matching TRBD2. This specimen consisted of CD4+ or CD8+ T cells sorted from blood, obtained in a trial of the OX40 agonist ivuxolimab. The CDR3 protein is CASSPSGRSTDTQYF. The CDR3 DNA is TGTGCCAGCAGCCCTAGCGGGAGGAGCACAGATACGCAGTATTTT.